These T cell receptor beta chains were read from a single sample in a study of cytomegalovirus exposure and HLA in healthy donors. Profiled with immunoSEQ multiplex PCR; TCRdb holds only in-frame clones, not every one. The table lists a few hundred thousand clones, 65% to 90% of them singletons. Sequences were obtained from PBMCs. Receptor source: a woman aged 18 to 35 in good health and CMV-seronegative. The CDR3 runs from the conserved cysteine through the conserved F or W. Fields, in order: V gene, clone size, D gene, J gene, CDR3 protein, CDR3 DNA. D genes are given only for firm matches. The size field is filled for only some rows; it gives once, few, many or a size class.

TRBV27,.,.,TRBJ2-7,CASSPTPNEQYF,TGTGCCAGCAGTCCTACCCCAAACGAGCAGTACTTC
TRBV7-3,.,TRBD2,TRBJ2-1,CASSLRASGGQEQFF,TGTGCCAGCAGCTTAAGGGCTAGCGGGGGACAAGAGCAGTTCTTC
TRBV6-5,.,TRBD1,TRBJ2-1,CASSYPGQGVDEQFF,TGTGCCAGCAGTTACCCAGGACAGGGGGTGGATGAGCAGTTCTTC
TRBV27,.,TRBD1,TRBJ1-5,CASSPGQGGQPQHF,TGTGCCAGCAGTCCCGGACAGGGTGGTCAGCCCCAGCATTTT
TRBV11-3,once,TRBD1,TRBJ1-1,CASSFTGEGTEAFF,TGTGCCAGCAGCTTTACAGGGGAAGGGACTGAAGCTTTCTTT
TRBV28,few,.,TRBJ1-6,CASSLPGSPLHF,TGTGCCAGCAGTTTACCCGGTTCACCCCTCCACTTT
TRBV2,.,.,TRBJ1-6,CASSAGQDNSPLHF,TGTGCCAGCAGTGCCGGACAAGACAATTCACCCCTCCACTTT
TRBV30,.,.,TRBJ2-3,CAWLTSTDTQYF,TGTGCCTGGTTAACTAGCACAGATACGCAGTATTTT
TRBV7-3,.,.,TRBJ2-2,CASSQQGLNTGELFF,TGTGCCAGCAGCCAACAGGGTTTGAACACCGGGGAGCTGTTTTTT
TRBV4-2,.,TRBD1,TRBJ2-2,CASSQTGDTGELFF,TGTGCCAGCAGCCAAACAGGGGACACCGGGGAGCTGTTTTTT
TRBV11-2,.,.,TRBJ1-4,CASSLEATTNEKLFF,TGTGCCAGCAGCTTAGAGGCAACAACTAATGAAAAACTGTTTTTT
TRBV6-1,.,.,TRBJ1-6,CASSERGDSPLHF,TGTGCCAGCAGTGAACGGGGGGATTCACCCCTCCACTTT
TRBV4-1,.,.,TRBJ2-7,CASSRTPKRKSTEQYF,TGCGCCAGCAGCCGGACCCCGAAGCGGAAGTCAACCGAGCAGTACTTC
TRBV4-3,.,TRBD1,TRBJ1-1,CASSQDLGQGTEAFF,TGCGCCAGCAGCCAAGATCTAGGACAGGGGACTGAAGCTTTCTTT
TRBV27,.,.,TRBJ1-2,CASRITGLSNYGYTF,TGTGCCAGCAGAATTACAGGGCTAAGTAACTATGGCTACACCTTC
TRBV18,.,.,TRBJ2-3,CASSPLSYTDTQYF,TGTGCCAGCTCCCCGCTATCGTATACAGATACGCAGTATTTT
TRBV30,few,.,TRBJ1-5,CAWSVMSLDQPQHF,TGTGCCTGGAGTGTCATGAGTTTGGATCAGCCCCAGCATTTT
TRBV19,.,.,TRBJ2-7,CASSLTGYEQYF,TGTGCCAGTAGTTTGACAGGCTACGAGCAGTACTTC
TRBV9,.,.,TRBJ2-7,CASSVSAGYEQYF,TGTGCCAGCAGCGTATCGGCAGGCTACGAGCAGTACTTC
TRBV29-1,.,.,TRBJ2-5,CSMTSLQTQYF,TGCAGCATGACAAGCCTGCAGACCCAGTACTTC
TRBV19,once,.,TRBJ2-1,CASLRNNEQFF,TGTGCCAGCCTACGAAACAATGAGCAGTTCTTC
TRBV2,.,TRBD1,TRBJ1-2,CASRETGDGGYTF,TGTGCCAGCAGAGAGACAGGGGACGGGGGCTACACCTTC
TRBV27,.,.,TRBJ2-7,CASSNPGGFPSYEQYF,TGTGCCAGCAGCAACCCTGGGGGGTTCCCATCCTACGAGCAGTACTTC
TRBV18,.,.,TRBJ1-2,CASSPRDGLNYGYTF,TGTGCCAGCTCACCGCGGGACGGACTTAACTATGGCTACACCTTC
TRBV15,.,.,TRBJ2-1,CATSRQQVAGEQFF,TGTGCCACCAGCAGACAACAGGTGGCGGGAGAGCAGTTCTTC
TRBV25-1,.,TRBD1,TRBJ1-2,CASSPRDRVSPGYTF,TGTGCCAGCAGTCCCCGGGACAGGGTTTCGCCAGGCTACACCTTC
TRBV7-2,.,.,TRBJ1-5,CASSLQWGAQPQHF,TGTGCCAGCAGCTTACAGTGGGGCGCACAGCCCCAGCATTTT
TRBV6-5,.,TRBD1,TRBJ1-4,CASRTIGTGDEKLFF,TGTGCCAGCAGGACCATCGGGACAGGGGATGAAAAACTGTTTTTT
TRBV19,.,.,TRBJ1-5,CASSGSYNQPQHF,TGTGCCAGTTCCGGGAGTTACAATCAGCCCCAGCATTTT